One sample yielded the 30 T cell receptor beta chains listed below, sequenced in a study of blood T cells in healthy people across ages. Together with a sample-barcoded 5' primer, a J-beta primer mix was included in a second PCR lasting roughly 6 to 12 cycles. TCRdb re-derived calls from the 5' RACE reads in MiXCR, one entry per CDR3 protein. Here the sample spans around 800,000 distinct CDR3 sequences, roughly 24% being singletons. In addition, the sample was reused for a study of T cells of mothers and their children.

Sequencing was carried out using blood. These receptors were obtained from a boy younger than 18 in good health.

This clonotype was found a few times. The junction and the germline gene differ at one end; a read error may be behind it. This rearrangement joins TRBV20-1 to TRBJ2-4; D remains unclear. CDR1 is DFQATT, CDR2 SNEGSKA, per germline (reference sequence). The CDR3 loop spans 13 amino acids. CDR3 DNA sequence: TGCAGTGTTAGATCCGGGGCCAAAAACATTCAGTACTTC. It specifies CSVRSGAKNIQYF.

The chain carries TRBV5-1 and TRBJ1-6; tentatively, D is TRBD1 (5 bases). Trimming cost V 2 bases and J 8 bases, with 11 bases left between them. Germline CDR1 and CDR2: SGHRS and YFSETQ. The CDR3 is made up of 14 amino acids. This CDR3 is CASSFRDPHSPLHF. CDR3 DNA sequence: TGCGCCAGCAGCTTTCGGGACCCCCATTCACCCCTCCACTTT.

V usage is TRBV28 and J usage is TRBJ1-4; D is undetermined. V gave up 5 bases and J gave up 4 bases, with 17 bases separating them. This CDR3 region has 16 residues. Looked up from germline, CDR1 is MDHEN and CDR2 is SYDVKM. CDR3 region: CASSPRREPFNEKLFF. DNA for the CDR3: TGTGCCAGCAGTCCTCGACGGGAGCCTTTTAATGAAAAACTGTTTTTT. Supplemented by reference TRBV28 and TRBJ1-4, the full variable domain reads DVKVTQSSRYLVKRTGEKVFLECVQDMDHENMFWYRQDPGLGLRLIYFSYDVKMKEKGDIPEGYSVSREKKERFSLILESASTNQTSMYLCASSPRREPFNEKLFFGSGTQLSVL.

Only a few counts were recorded for this clonotype. J is TRBJ2-5 and V is TRBV3-1; no firm D call. Germline V gives CDR1 LGHDT, CDR2 YNNKEL (reference sequence). V was cut by 5 bases and J by 7 bases, with 14 bases left in between. The CDR3 is 13 amino acids. This CDR3 reads CASSTRSWGTQYF. CDR3 nucleotide sequence: TGTGCCAGCAGCACCCGATCCTGGGGGACCCAGTACTTC.

This chain uses TRBV12-3 or TRBV12-4 with TRBJ1-1; D uncertain. V dropped 3 bases and J dropped 5 bases, with 13 bases sitting between them. The CDR3 totals 14 residues. The CDR3 nucleotides are TGTGCCAGCAGTTTCCAGGCCGTGTTGACTGAAGCTTTCTTT. It translates to CASSFQAVLTEAFF.

The chain is built from TRBV20-1 and TRBJ2-1, with D perhaps matching TRBD2 (6 bases). Germline CDR1 DFQATT, CDR2 SNEGSKA (reference sequence). V shed 2 bases and J shed 3 bases, with 11 bases lying between them. CDR3 length: 14 residues. CDR3 DNA sequence: TGCAGTGCTAGATCGGGACTTCTCTACAATGAGCAGTTCTTC. Translated: CSARSGLLYNEQFF.

The chain is built from TRBV5-1 and TRBJ2-7; 9 nucleotides match TRBD1. Germline trimming cut 4 bases from V and 5 bases from J; bases unmatched to any gene: 10. Germline assignment: CDR1 SGHRS and CDR2 YFSETQ. The CDR3 totals 15 residues. The CDR3 DNA follows: TGCGCCAGCAGCCGGTCCGGGACAGGGAGGAACGAGCAGTACTTC. As protein: CASSRSGTGRNEQYF.

The V gene is TRBV20-1, the J gene TRBJ2-3; D remains unclear. This CDR3 has 13 amino acids. Germline CDR1 reads DFQATT; CDR2 reads SNEGSKA (reference sequence). Trimming left V 7 bases short and J 0 bases short, with 11 bases between. CDR3 protein: CSVSETSTDTQYF. The CDR3 nucleotides read TGCAGTGTCAGTGAGACTAGCACAGATACGCAGTATTTT.

This clonotype was recorded a few times. The CDR3 bases are TGTGCCAGCAGCTTAATTGCCGGGGGAGGTACCGGGGAGCTGTTTTTT. Its translation: CASSLIAGGGTGELFF. The J gene is TRBJ2-2, the V gene TRBV7-3; D possibly corresponds to TRBD2 (6 bases). Germline V gives CDR1 SGHTA, CDR2 FQGTGA. V dropped 1 base and J dropped 5 bases, with 14 bases sitting between them. This CDR3 has 16 amino acids.

This clonotype was counted only a few times. The V gene is TRBV9, the J gene TRBJ2-5; D is unresolved. Germline CDR1 SGDLS, CDR2 YYNGEE. This CDR3 has 15 residues. V was clipped by 2 bases and J by 3 bases, with 14 bases between them. The CDR3 spells CASSVGPSAKETQYF. CDR3 DNA sequence: TGTGCCAGCAGCGTCGGACCGAGCGCCAAAGAGACCCAGTACTTC.

This clonotype was counted only a few times. The chain has TRBV6-5 and TRBJ2-3; TRBD2 matches 8 bases. Germline CDR1 reads MNHEY; CDR2 reads SVGAGI. This CDR3 spans 16 amino acids. The V gene end was trimmed by 2 bases and the J gene end by 2 bases; junction bases not matched to a gene: 6. CDR3 amino acids: CASSYGAGGLTDTQYF. The CDR3 region has the DNA TGTGCCAGCAGTTACGGGGCGGGGGGCCTCACAGATACGCAGTATTTT.

CDR3 region: CASSPPTGEFTEAFF. CDR3 DNA: TGTGCCAGCTCACCCCCGACAGGGGAATTCACTGAAGCTTTCTTT. V and J are TRBV18 and TRBJ1-1; 8 bases agree with TRBD1. V was clipped by 3 bases and J by 4 bases; unmatched bases: 7. The germline gives CDR1 KGHSH, CDR2 LQKENI. The CDR3 is 15 amino acids.

The genes are TRBV20-1 and TRBJ2-5; D gene unclear. The CDR3 is made up of 11 amino acids. V was trimmed by 6 bases and J by 4 bases, leaving 9 bases between them. Germline V gene lookup returns CDR1 DFQATT and CDR2 SNEGSKA (reference sequence). The CDR3 spells CSAKMRETQYF. The CDR3 DNA is TGCAGTGCAAAGATGCGAGAGACCCAGTACTTC.

The rearrangement joins TRBV10-3 to TRBJ2-1; no clear D. The germline gives CDR1 ENHRY, CDR2 SYGVKD. The CDR3 contains 16 residues. Trimming cost V 2 bases and J 0 bases, with 11 bases left between them. CDR3 protein: CAISEPAESSYNEQFF. Written as DNA, the CDR3 is TGTGCCATCAGTGAGCCCGCAGAGAGCTCCTACAATGAGCAGTTCTTC.

This rearrangement joins TRBV12-3 or TRBV12-4 to TRBJ2-7; a possible D gene is TRBD1 (7 bases). V lost 5 bases, J lost 5 bases, and 19 bases lay in between. CDR3 length: 15 residues. CDR3 DNA sequence: TGTGCCAGCAGTCCCAGGGGGGATCCGACCAACGAGCAGTACTTC. Its protein is CASSPRGDPTNEQYF.

This clonotype has only a few counts. The chain is built from TRBV28 and TRBJ1-6; a weak D match, TRBD1 (6 bases). The CDR3 spans 12 residues. Germline values: CDR1 MDHEN, CDR2 SYDVKM. CDR3 sequence (DNA): TGTGCAGTGGGGGGCAGGGAATCACCCCTCCACTTT. Residues: CAVGGRESPLHF. Full variable domain (remainder filled in from reference TRBV28 and TRBJ1-6): DVKVTQSSRYLVKRTGEKVFLECVQDMDHENMFWYRQDPGLGLRLIYFSYDVKMKEKGDIPEGYSVSREKKERFSLILESASTNQTSMYLCAVGGRESPLHFGNGTRLTVT.

The genes are TRBV29-1 and TRBJ2-6; weak D call: TRBD1 (5 bases). The CDR3 has 13 amino acids. V dropped 4 bases and J dropped 2 bases, with 6 bases sitting between them. Germline V lookup: CDR1 SQVTM, CDR2 ANQGSEA. The CDR3 DNA sequence: TGCAGCGTTGCAGGGACTGGGGCCAACGTCCTGACTTTC. Translated, it gives CSVAGTGANVLTF. The full variable domain, rest sourced from reference TRBV29-1 and TRBJ2-6, is SAVISQKPSRDICQRGTSLTIQCQVDSQVTMMFWYRQQPGQSLTLIATANQGSEATYESGFVIDKFPISRPNLTFSTLTVSNMSPEDSSIYLCSVAGTGANVLTFGAGSRLTVL.

The chain recombines TRBV12-3 or TRBV12-4 with TRBJ2-5; TRBD2 matches at 12 bases. The ends lost 5 bases at V and 2 bases at J; junction bases unmatched: 6. The CDR3 contains 16 residues. CDR3 sequence: CASSLGTSGLQETQYF. CDR3 DNA sequence: TGTGCCAGCAGTCTTGGGACTAGCGGGTTGCAAGAGACCCAGTACTTC.

The chain employs TRBV5-1 and TRBJ2-1; D is unclear. The CDR3 loop spans 15 amino acids. The germline V gene encodes CDR1 SGHRS and CDR2 YFSETQ. Trimming removed 1 base from V and 1 base from J, with 9 bases in between. The CDR3, as DNA: TGCGCCAGCAGCTTGTCACTGGAGTCCTACAATGAGCAGTTCTTC. This codes for CASSLSLESYNEQFF.

The chain links TRBV9 to TRBJ1-2, with 8 bases aligning to TRBD1. The CDR3 runs 15 residues. From germline, CDR1 is SGDLS and CDR2 YYNGEE. The V gene end was trimmed by 3 bases and the J gene end by 5 bases; junction bases not matched to a gene: 9. CDR3 region: CASSGRDRSIYGYTF. CDR3 bases: TGTGCCAGCAGCGGCCGGGACAGGAGTATTTATGGCTACACCTTC.

This clonotype was detected a few times. The rearrangement links TRBV27 to TRBJ2-2; possibly TRBD1 or TRBD2 for D (5 bases each). The germline gives CDR1 MNHEY, CDR2 SMNVEV (reference sequence). CDR3 length: 16 amino acids. V lost 8 bases to trimming and J lost 6 bases, with 22 bases between them. The CDR3 sequence: CASGGIPGPLSGELFF. The CDR3 DNA reads as TGTGCCAGCGGTGGTATACCGGGACCCCTCTCCGGGGAGCTGTTTTTT.

The chain couples TRBV2 to TRBJ2-7; 7 bases align to TRBD2. The CDR3 is made up of 14 amino acids. The trim removed 6 bases at V and 3 bases at J, leaving 8 bases unmatched. Germline assignment: CDR1 SNHLY and CDR2 FYNNEI. The CDR3 nucleotides read TGTGCCAGCAGACGGAGCGGGGTCGACTACGAGCAGTACTTC. It specifies CASRRSGVDYEQYF.

This clonotype was seen more than once but under ten times. This sequence joins TRBV5-1 and TRBJ1-1, with 7 bases identical to TRBD1. This CDR3 comprises 14 residues. The V gene end was trimmed by 4 bases and the J gene end by 0 bases; junction bases not matched to a gene: 3. Germline loops: CDR1 SGHRS, CDR2 YFSETQ. The CDR3 is CASSMGQLNTEAFF. The CDR3 DNA reads TGCGCCAGCAGCATGGGACAGCTGAACACTGAAGCTTTCTTT.

CDR3 sequence (DNA): TGTGCCAGTACAGAGGGGCCCTACTCTGGAAACACCATATATTTT. Its protein is CASTEGPYSGNTIYF. The V and J genes are TRBV6-1 and TRBJ1-3; tentatively, D is TRBD1 (5 bases). From germline, CDR1 is MNHNS and CDR2 SASEGT. The CDR3 is 15 residues long. V gave up 9 bases and J gave up 0 bases, with 15 bases separating them.

This clonotype was counted only a few times. The chain has TRBV7-3 and TRBJ2-5, with D possibly matching TRBD1 (7 bases). The closer fit of TRBJ2-1 to the DNA end suggests the J call may be wrong. In germline, CDR1 is SGHTA, CDR2 FQGTGA. The CDR3 contains 15 residues. The CDR3 DNA reads as TGTGCCAGCAGCCAAGGAGGCAGGGGGAGGTATGAGCAGTTCTTC. This encodes CASSQGGRGRYEQFF.

This clonotype was picked up a small number of times. This sequence joins TRBV10-3 and TRBJ2-2, with 9 bases identical to TRBD2. The CDR3 is made up of 17 amino acids. CDR1 is ENHRY and CDR2 is SYGVKD in the germline V gene. The V gene end was trimmed by 0 bases and the J gene end by 4 bases; junction bases not matched to a gene: 6. CDR3 sequence (DNA): TGTGCCATCAGTGAGTCTTCTAGCGGGGCAACCACCGGGGAGCTGTTTTTT. Amino acids: CAISESSSGATTGELFF.

The V gene is TRBV20-1, the J gene TRBJ2-7; D is possibly TRBD1 (6 bases). Per germline, CDR1 DFQATT and CDR2 SNEGSKA (reference sequence). This CDR3 region has 12 residues. V lost 6 bases and J 1 base, leaving 10 bases between the germline ends. The CDR3 DNA follows: TGCAGTGCCGACAGGTTTTCCTACGAGCAGTACTTC. Protein: CSADRFSYEQYF.

A few counts support this clonotype. The genes are TRBV20-1 and TRBJ1-2; D might be TRBD1 (6 bases). V shed 3 bases and J shed 13 bases, with 18 bases lying between them. Germline V gene sequence: CDR1 DFQATT, CDR2 SNEGSKA (reference sequence). The CDR3 loop spans 12 amino acids. CDR3 bases: TGCAGTGCTAGGGGACCGACAGGATGGGGCACCTTC. It specifies CSARGPTGWGTF.

V usage is TRBV27 and J usage is TRBJ2-7, with TRBD2 identical over 16 bases. Unmatched junction bases numbered 9, after V lost 3 bases and J lost 4 bases. The germline CDR1 and CDR2 sequences are MNHEY and SMNVEV (reference sequence). This CDR3 comprises 18 residues. CDR3: CASSFMGLAGGPRYEQYF. The DNA of the CDR3 is TGTGCCAGCAGTTTCATGGGACTAGCGGGGGGGCCCAGATACGAGCAGTACTTC.

The chain joins TRBV6-6 to TRBJ2-7, with D possibly matching TRBD1 (6 bases). V lost 6 bases, J lost 0 bases, and 21 bases lay in between. This CDR3 spans 17 amino acids. The germline CDR1 and CDR2 sequences are MNHNY and SVGAGI (reference sequence). CDR3 region: CASSHSLTGPYSYEQYF. The CDR3 DNA reads as TGTGCCAGCAGCCACTCCCTGACAGGCCCCTACTCCTACGAGCAGTACTTC.